This T cell receptor (beta chain) is drawn from a study of blood T cell repertoires in COVID-19 (dated by TCRdb to the early 2020s). In terms of the full investigation: Samples from collaborators originated in the United States, Italy and Spain and spanned both the acute and convalescent phases of COVID-19. The material from the prospective study consisted of cDNA or gDNA derived from T cells, B-cell-depleted T cells, or PBMCs. Deeply sampled blood TCRbeta repertoires from subjects exposed to, actively infected with, or recovered from COVID-19 were included in the dataset. The repertoires were made available in a free public database intended to serve as a resource for research on the immune response to SARS-CoV-2. The samples were drawn from the first 160 participants of the ongoing ImmuneRACE study and from about 1,200 subjects provided by 6 global collaborators. Nearly every sample came with metadata listing a de-identified subject ID, COVID-19 status, age in years and sex. HLA class I and class II types, where available, came from metadata supplied by the sample provider rather than from assay-based typing. General study outcomes and caveats: Clinical and demographic metadata were provided uncurated, with the amount varying by source and participant.

The CDR3 runs 14 amino acids, cysteine and phenylalanine included. CDR3 DNA only is kept here, 42 bases in frame from base 1. In the germline V gene (reference sequence), CDR1 corresponds to LNHDA and CDR2 to SQIVND. The germline ends are 17 bases apart after V is trimmed by 7 bases and J by 7 bases. The immunoSEQ Assay, a bias-controlled multiplex PCR, was used to amplify TCRbeta CDR3 regions from genomic DNA. In the paper's pipeline: Nucleated cell counts per sample were estimated from amplification of reference gene primers within the assay. To quantify the absolute abundance of each unique TCRbeta CDR3 rearrangement, sequence reads were collapsed and filtered. For each sample, productive Simpson clonality was calculated by taking the square root of Simpson's diversity index across productive rearrangements. What TCRdb holds here is the immuneACCESS table cut down to in-frame rearrangements. Part of the clones is not present; checked against another copy, under half of the missing clones reflect an unresolved V gene, and the others are unexplained. The DNA was the basis for D and trimming; V, J and clone size are from that table. A total of about 170,000 clones appear in this sample, more than 75% of them only once. Together, the top ten hold approximately 4% of the sample.

The sample holds one count of this clone. Its antigen target is currently unknown. The record has no base qualities; no much larger clone is one base away. Each collaborating institution followed its own protocols to collect whole blood in K2EDTA tubes. For TCRbeta analysis, collaborator samples were shipped as frozen whole blood, as isolated PBMCs, or as DNA extracted from either sample type. The sequence was collected from a man aged 18 to 30 with active or convalescent COVID-19. The rearrangement combines TRBV19 with TRBJ1-5; the best D guess is TRBD1, with 5 bases matching. Material: peripheral blood. The CDR3 protein is CASIGRVLGQPQHF. The sequenced DNA is TGTGCCAGTATAGGCAGGGTCCTCGGGCAGCCCCAGCATTTT.